The 8 T cell receptor beta chains in this list originate from one sample, sequenced in a study of a mutant IDH1 vaccine in newly diagnosed glioma. The repertoire was sequenced with immunoSEQ multiplex PCR; TCRdb's copy has only in-frame clones and lacks some. This sample yields about 65,000 clones, of which roughly 79% are seen a single time; 5.4% belongs to the top ten. Time point in this sample: week 35, safety follow-up. One vaccine dose held 300 ug of mutant IDH1 20-mer peptide and came with topical imiquimod. Which antigens these TCRs recognize remains unknown. Here the sequenced sample was PBMCs, taken from a glioma patient whose treatment included an IDH1 peptide vaccine. The receptors stem from a man aged 40-50 years with glioma.

This sequence joins TRBV7-6 and TRBJ1-3; 8 positions agree with TRBD1. The J segment lost 4 bases and the V segment lost 0 bases, leaving 8 bases of the junction unmatched. Germline V gene data show CDR1 as SGHVS and CDR2 as FNYEAQ. There are 17 residues in the CDR3. The CDR3 bases are TGTGCCAGCAGCTTAGCAGACAGGGGTCTCGCAGGAAACACCATATATTTT. The encoded protein is CASSLADRGLAGNTIYF.

This chain joins TRBV10-3 and TRBJ2-7, with TRBD1 as a possible D gene (6 bases). Germline assignment: CDR1 ENHRY and CDR2 SYGVKD. V lost 10 bases to trimming and J lost 5 bases, with 15 bases between them. This CDR3 has 12 amino acids. The CDR3 nucleotides are TGTGCCAGTGGACAGTTTCCCCACGAGCAGTACTTC. Its protein product is CASGQFPHEQYF.

The genes are TRBV27 and TRBJ2-7; D may be TRBD1 (6 bases). V was clipped by 3 bases and J by 2 bases, with 14 bases between them. This CDR3 has 15 amino acids. Germline loops: CDR1 MNHEY, CDR2 SMNVEV (reference sequence). CDR3 sequence reads: CASSFPRGWPYEQYF. In nucleotides, the CDR3 is TGTGCCAGCAGTTTCCCCAGGGGATGGCCCTACGAGCAGTACTTC.

This sequence joins TRBV18 and TRBJ2-1; 7 bases are a match to TRBD2. The CDR3 contains 17 residues. CDR1 and CDR2 (germline): KGHSH, LQKENI. Trimming removed 4 bases from V and 5 bases from J; junction bases left unmatched: 14. The CDR3 DNA reads as TGTGCCAGCTCACAGAATGCTCACGGGGCGGGGGACAATGAGCAGTTCTTC. It encodes CASSQNAHGAGDNEQFF.

The chain combines TRBV10-3 with TRBJ2-3; 12 bases match TRBD2. The CDR3 totals 20 residues. J was trimmed by 2 bases and V by 3 bases; bases with no gene match: 15. Looked up from germline, CDR1 is ENHRY and CDR2 is SYGVKD. CDR3 in amino acids: CAISDPGLAGPFHHTDTQYF. The CDR3, as DNA: TGTGCCATCAGTGATCCCGGACTAGCGGGGCCCTTCCATCACACAGATACGCAGTATTTT.

The genes are TRBV7-2 and TRBJ1-4; D is ambiguous. Per the germline V gene, CDR1 is SGHTA and CDR2 is FQGNSA. The CDR3 has 15 amino acids. V was cut by 0 bases and J by 6 bases, with 11 bases left in between. The CDR3 coding sequence is TGTGCCAGCAGCTTAGCGGCCAGGAAGGATGAAAAACTGTTTTTT. Translated, it gives CASSLAARKDEKLFF. The full variable domain, with the rest looked up from reference TRBV7-2 and TRBJ1-4, is GAGVSQSPSNKVTEKGKDVELRCDPISGHTALYWYRQSLGQGLEFLIYFQGNSAPDKSGLPSDRFSAERTGGSVSTLTIQRTQQEDSAVYLCASSLAARKDEKLFFGSGTQLSVL.

This rearrangement joins TRBV2 to TRBJ1-5; D not certain. V lost 5 bases, J lost 9 bases, and 8 bases lay in between. The CDR3 runs 11 residues. Germline V gives CDR1 SNHLY, CDR2 FYNNEI. DNA of the CDR3: TGTGCCAGCAGTATGGGAGGGCCCCAGCATTTT. Translation: CASSMGGPQHF. The variable domain in full, with the rest retrieved from reference TRBV2 and TRBJ1-5, is EPEVTQTPSHQVTQMGQEVILRCVPISNHLYFYWYRQILGQKVEFLVSFYNNEISEKSEIFDDQFSVERPDGSNFTLKIRSTKLEDSAMYFCASSMGGPQHFGDGTRLSIL.

The chain uses TRBV30 and TRBJ2-7, with 7 bases identical to TRBD2. This CDR3 is built from 11 residues. Per the germline V gene, CDR1 is GTSNPN and CDR2 is SVGIG (reference sequence). Trimming took 1 base from V and 6 from J; bases not matched to a gene: 0. The CDR3, as DNA: TGTGCCTGGAGTGGCGGGGGCGAGCAGTACTTC. Translating gives CAWSGGGEQYF.